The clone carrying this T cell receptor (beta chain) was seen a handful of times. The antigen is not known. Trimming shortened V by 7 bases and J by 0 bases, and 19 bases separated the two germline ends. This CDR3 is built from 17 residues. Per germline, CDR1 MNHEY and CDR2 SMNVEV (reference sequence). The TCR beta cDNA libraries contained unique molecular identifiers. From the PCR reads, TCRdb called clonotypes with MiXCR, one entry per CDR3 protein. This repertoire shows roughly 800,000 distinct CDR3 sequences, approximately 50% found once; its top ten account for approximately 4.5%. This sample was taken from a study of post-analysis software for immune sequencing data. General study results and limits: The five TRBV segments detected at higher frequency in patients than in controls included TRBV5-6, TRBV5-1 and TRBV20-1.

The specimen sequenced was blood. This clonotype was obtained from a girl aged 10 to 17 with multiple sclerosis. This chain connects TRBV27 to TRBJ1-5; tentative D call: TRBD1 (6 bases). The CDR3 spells CASTSLDRGYSNQPQHF. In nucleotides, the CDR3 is TGTGCCAGCACCAGTTTGGACAGAGGTTATAGCAATCAGCCCCAGCATTTT.